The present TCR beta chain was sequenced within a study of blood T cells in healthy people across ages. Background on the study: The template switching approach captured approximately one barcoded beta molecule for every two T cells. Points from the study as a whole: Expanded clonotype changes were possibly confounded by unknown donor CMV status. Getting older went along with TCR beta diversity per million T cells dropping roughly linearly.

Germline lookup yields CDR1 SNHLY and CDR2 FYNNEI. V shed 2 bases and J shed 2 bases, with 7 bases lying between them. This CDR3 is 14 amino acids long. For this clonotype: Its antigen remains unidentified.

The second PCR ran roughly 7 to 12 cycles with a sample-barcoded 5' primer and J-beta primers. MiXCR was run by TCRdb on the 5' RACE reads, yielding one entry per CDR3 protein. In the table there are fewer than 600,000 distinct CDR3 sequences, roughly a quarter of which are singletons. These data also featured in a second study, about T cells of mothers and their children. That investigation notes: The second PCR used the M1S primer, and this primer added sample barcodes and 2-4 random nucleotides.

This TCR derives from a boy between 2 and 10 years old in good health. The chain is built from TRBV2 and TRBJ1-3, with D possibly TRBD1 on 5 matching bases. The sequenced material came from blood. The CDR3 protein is CASSEQGTGNTIYF. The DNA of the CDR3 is TGTGCCAGCAGTGAACAGGGTACTGGAAACACCATATATTTT. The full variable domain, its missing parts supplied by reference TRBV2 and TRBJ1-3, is EPEVTQTPSHQVTQMGQEVILRCVPISNHLYFYWYRQILGQKVEFLVSFYNNEISEKSEIFDDQFSVERPDGSNFTLKIRSTKLEDSAMYFCASSEQGTGNTIYFGEGSWLTVV.